The clone carrying this T cell receptor beta chain was seen a single time. Per the germline V gene, CDR1 is SGHTA and CDR2 is FQGNSA. The CDR3 spans 14 residues. The V and J ends lost 5 bases and 1 base respectively, with 9 bases between them. The data were obtained in a study of blood T cell repertoires in COVID-19. Across the study: The cDNA or gDNA used as material had been derived from T cells, B-cell-depleted T cells, or PBMCs.

Per the authors' pipeline: Estimates of nucleated cell counts were drawn from the amplification of reference gene primers. Only in-frame clones appear in the TCRdb table, and some are missing; sequencing was by immunoSEQ multiplex PCR. V and J calls and clone size come straight from that table; D and trimming were deduced from the DNA. Of 310,000 or so clones listed, about four fifths are singletons. The chain combines TRBV7-2 with TRBJ2-1, with a possible D match to TRBD1 (6 bases). This TCR came from a woman between 50 and 59 years old with acute or convalescent COVID-19. The sample comprised peripheral blood. The CDR3: CASSRTASYNEQFF. The CDR3 nucleotides read TGTGCCAGCAGCCGGACAGCTTCCTACAATGAGCAGTTCTTC.